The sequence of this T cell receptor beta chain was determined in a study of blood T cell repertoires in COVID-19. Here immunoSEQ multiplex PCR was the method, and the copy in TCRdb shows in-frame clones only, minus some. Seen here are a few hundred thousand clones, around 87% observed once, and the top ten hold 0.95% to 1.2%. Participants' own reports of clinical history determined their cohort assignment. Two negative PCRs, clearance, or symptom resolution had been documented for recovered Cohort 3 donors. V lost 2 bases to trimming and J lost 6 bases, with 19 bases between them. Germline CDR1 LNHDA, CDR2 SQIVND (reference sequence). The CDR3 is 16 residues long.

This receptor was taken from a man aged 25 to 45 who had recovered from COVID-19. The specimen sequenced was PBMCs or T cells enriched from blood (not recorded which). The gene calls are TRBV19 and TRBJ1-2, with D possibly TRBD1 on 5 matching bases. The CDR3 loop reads CASSISGRAGKDGYTF. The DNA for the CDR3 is TGTGCCAGTAGTATATCAGGACGGGCAGGGAAGGATGGCTACACCTTC.